These 12 T cell receptor beta chains were sequenced from one sample in a study of blood T cell repertoires in COVID-19. Assay used: immunoSEQ multiplex PCR; TCRdb lists only in-frame clones, some missing. The sample has about 280,000 clones, less than 90% seen once. Sequenced material: peripheral blood. These receptors were collected from a human donor in a cohort sampled during active COVID-19.

The V call is TRBV6-5, the J call TRBJ1-1, with 8 bases matching TRBD1. There are 15 residues in the CDR3. Germline V gene lookup returns CDR1 MNHEY and CDR2 SVGAGI. The V and J ends lost 6 bases and 4 bases, in that order; junction bases with no gene match: 10. CDR3 protein: CASSQQGALVTEAFF. DNA of the CDR3: TGTGCCAGCAGCCAGCAGGGGGCGTTGGTCACTGAAGCTTTCTTT.

This chain joins TRBV24-1 and TRBJ2-3, with unresolved D. Germline V gene data show CDR1 as KGHDR and CDR2 as SFDVKD. V was pared by 2 bases and J by 1 base, with 12 bases between. The CDR3 is made up of 16 amino acids. The CDR3, as DNA: TGTGCCACCAGTGATTACTCGGTTACCGGCACAGATACGCAGTATTTT. The encoded protein is CATSDYSVTGTDTQYF.

This rearrangement joins TRBV27 to TRBJ1-3; possibly TRBD1 for D (5 bases). Trimming shortened V by 10 bases and J by 4 bases, and 20 bases separated the two germline ends. There are 15 residues in the CDR3. Germline V lookup: CDR1 MNHEY, CDR2 SMNVEV (reference sequence). The DNA of the CDR3 is TGTGCCAACGACATAGAGAAGGGGAACGGAAACACCATATATTTT. Its translation is CANDIEKGNGNTIYF.

The CDR3 loop reads CASSLLSGTAYNEQFF. The CDR3, as DNA: TGTGCCAGCAGCCTGCTGAGCGGGACTGCCTACAATGAGCAGTTCTTC. J is TRBJ2-1 and V is TRBV7-9, with TRBD2 matching 7 bases. The CDR3 totals 16 residues. Germline V CDR1 and CDR2: SEHNR, FQNEAQ (reference sequence). V gave up 5 bases and J gave up 2 bases; unmatched junction bases: 9.

CDR3 DNA: TGTGCCAGCAGTGAACAGGGGGCGAACACTGAAGCTTTCTTT. Translating it yields CASSEQGANTEAFF. V is TRBV6-1 and J is TRBJ1-1; TRBD1 aligns across 8 bases. Germline V gene data show CDR1 as MNHNS and CDR2 as SASEGT. The junction had 0 bases not matched to a gene; V was cut back by 2 bases and J by 1 base. CDR3 length equals 14 residues.

The chain is built from TRBV3-1 (or the pseudogene TRBV3-2) and TRBJ2-3, with TRBD2 matching over 10 bases. V trimming: 4 bases; J trimming: 1 base; junction bases outside the gene matches: 8. The CDR3 contains 17 residues. Germline CDR1 reads LGHDT; CDR2 reads YNNKEL (reference sequence). The CDR3 region has the DNA TGTGCCAGCAGCCCACCCCCTAGCGGGAGCGGCACAGATACGCAGTATTTT. The encoded protein is CASSPPPSGSGTDTQYF.

The DNA for the CDR3 is TGCAGCGTTGGGGACCAAAGACTAGGTTCCTACGAGCAGTACTTC. Protein sequence: CSVGDQRLGSYEQYF. This chain connects TRBV29-1 to TRBJ2-7, with D possibly being TRBD2 (6 bases). CDR3 length equals 15 residues. Trimming removed 4 bases at V and 1 base at J, with 17 bases between. The germline gives CDR1 SQVTM, CDR2 ANQGSEA.

The chain uses TRBV14 and TRBJ1-1; D is possibly TRBD1 (5 bases). The length of the CDR3 is 15 residues. CDR1 SGHDN and CDR2 FVKESK come from the germline V gene. The V and J ends lost 2 bases and 0 bases respectively, with 10 bases between them. The CDR3 coding sequence is TGTGCCAGCAGCCAATTACGGGGGGTGAACACTGAAGCTTTCTTT. This codes for CASSQLRGVNTEAFF.

This clone was counted many times. The chain recombines TRBV3-1 (or the pseudogene TRBV3-2) with TRBJ1-5; the match to TRBD1 covers 8 bases. From germline, CDR1 is LGHDT and CDR2 YNNKEL (reference sequence). This CDR3 has 15 amino acids. J gave up 5 bases and V 4 bases, and 7 bases lay outside the gene matches. The CDR3, as DNA: TGTGCCAGCAGCCTTTCCGGGACAGGAGATCAGCCCCAGCATTTT. It specifies CASSLSGTGDQPQHF.

The V gene is TRBV24-1, the J gene TRBJ2-2; the match to TRBD2 covers 9 bases. V trimming: 4 bases; J trimming: 3 bases; junction bases outside the gene matches: 11. Germline V gene lookup returns CDR1 KGHDR and CDR2 SFDVKD. The CDR3 covers 18 residues. The CDR3 nucleotides are TGTGCCACCAGTGACAGGGGAGGCGGGAGGGCCGACACCGGGGAGCTGTTTTTT. Its translation: CATSDRGGGRADTGELFF.

The chain links TRBV21-1 to TRBJ2-1; TRBD1, the D gene given by the table, was not confirmed from the DNA. TRBV21-1 is flagged as a pseudogene. The CDR3 spans 14 residues. The CDR3 reads CASSKWPFSKEQFF. As DNA, the CDR3 is TGTGCCAGCAGCAAGTGGCCCTTTTCGAAGGAGCAGTTCTTC.

In DNA form, the CDR3 reads TGCGCCAGCAGACAAGGACAGGGCCTACAAGAGACCCAGTACTTC. It codes for CASRQGQGLQETQYF. The chain combines TRBV5-1 with TRBJ2-5; 8 nucleotides agree with TRBD1. This CDR3 region has 15 residues. Germline assignment: CDR1 SGHRS and CDR2 YFSETQ. With 5 bases clipped from V and 2 bases from J, the junction kept 8 bases outside the gene matches. Based on the CDR3 plus reference TRBV5-1 and TRBJ2-5, the full variable domain is KAGVTQTPRYLIKTRGQQVTLSCSPISGHRSVSWYQQTPGQGLQFLFEYFSETQRNKGNFPGRFSGRQFSNSRSEMNVSTLELGDSALYLCASRQGQGLQETQYFGPGTRLLVL.